This TCR beta chain was sequenced in a study of regulatory T cells in long-lasting Graves disease. Deletions cut 3 bases from V and 2 bases from J, with 15 bases between. The CDR3 extends over 16 amino acids. Germline assignment: CDR1 SGHRS and CDR2 YFSETQ. Combining iRepertoire HTBI primers with Arm-PCR of CDR3 regions, the authors built TCR beta libraries. TCRdb used MiXCR to reprocess the multiplex PCR reads, holding one entry per CDR3 protein. The data hold roughly 420,000 distinct CDR3 sequences, with less than 15% observed a single time. This clonotype was found many times. Time point specified: newly diagnosed GD, antithyroid drugs for less than 3 months. Isolated PBMC RNA provided the starting material for the TCR library. Graves' disease diagnosis followed American Thyroid Association guidelines. Each patient gave approximately 9.2 milliliters of EDTA-anticoagulated peripheral blood. The same data also contributed to another study, on T cells in Graves' hyperthyroidism and ophthalmopathy. That source reports: For Graves' hyperthyroidism to be stable, ophthalmopathy could not progress within 18 months. First-round RT-PCR with HTBI primers amplified the TCR CDR3 region.

The sample was peripheral blood mononuclear cells (PBMCs), taken at new diagnosis, from a patient treated with antithyroid drugs. The TCR comes from a woman between 50 and 59 years old with Graves disease. The chain employs TRBV5-1 and TRBJ2-1; D may be TRBD2 (5 bases). As DNA, the CDR3 is TGCGCCAGCAGCTCCTCACTAGGGTTCGCCTACAATGAGCAGTTCTTC. This translates into CASSSSLGFAYNEQFF.